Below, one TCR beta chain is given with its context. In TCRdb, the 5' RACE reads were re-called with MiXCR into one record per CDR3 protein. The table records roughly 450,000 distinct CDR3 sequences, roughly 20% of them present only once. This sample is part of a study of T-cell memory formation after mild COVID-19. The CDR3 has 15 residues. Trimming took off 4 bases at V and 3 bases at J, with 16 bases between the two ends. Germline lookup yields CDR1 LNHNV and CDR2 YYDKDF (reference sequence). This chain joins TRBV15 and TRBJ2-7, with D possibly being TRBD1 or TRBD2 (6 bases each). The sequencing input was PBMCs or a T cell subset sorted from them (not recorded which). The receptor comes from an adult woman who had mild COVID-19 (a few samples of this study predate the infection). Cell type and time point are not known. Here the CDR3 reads CATSIGGTLYYEQYF. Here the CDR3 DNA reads TGTGCCACCAGCATAGGCGGGACATTATACTACGAGCAGTACTTC.